This TCR beta chain was recorded in a study of PD-L1 blockade in urothelial cancer. Study-wide context: Each patient had 0 to 3 earlier chemotherapy regimens.

Measured with immunoSEQ multiplex PCR; TCRdb has only the in-frame clones, and not every one. The sample holds about 38,000 clones, 80% to 95% seen once. Looked up from germline, CDR1 is SQVTM and CDR2 is ANQGSEA. V was clipped by 5 bases and J by 4 bases, with 11 bases between them. This CDR3 contains 12 residues. Sequencing was performed on PBMCs, taken around atezolizumab (anti-PD-L1) treatment. The sequence came from a man in his 70s with urothelial cancer. The rearrangement uses TRBV29-1 and TRBJ1-1; weak D call: TRBD1 (5 bases). CDR3 nucleotide sequence: TGCAGCGTTTTCCAGGGTTCCACTGAAGCTTTCTTT. This encodes CSVFQGSTEAFF.